Below, 31 T cell receptor beta chains from the same sample are listed, as sequenced in a study of blood T cell repertoires in COVID-19. Libraries were prepared by immunoSEQ multiplex PCR; TCRdb keeps only in-frame clonotypes and omits some of them. Seen here are under 250,000 clones, approximately 86% observed once, and the top ten hold less than 4%. Input material: peripheral blood. Every receptor here comes from a woman of 80 years or more with acute or convalescent COVID-19.

CDR3 in amino acids: CASSQLQGNEQFF. The CDR3 coding sequence is TGTGCCAGCAGCCAGCTACAGGGTAATGAGCAGTTCTTC. The gene calls are TRBV3-1 (or the pseudogene TRBV3-2) and TRBJ2-1, with a possible D match to TRBD1 (6 bases). The germline gives CDR1 LGHDT, CDR2 YNNKEL (reference sequence). Trimming took 3 bases from V and 7 from J, leaving 10 bases between them. This CDR3 contains 13 residues.

This sequence joins TRBV6-4 and TRBJ2-6; D is possibly TRBD1 (5 bases). The germline gives CDR1 MRHNA, CDR2 SNTAGT. The CDR3 contains 15 residues. Trimming took off 4 bases at V and 0 bases at J, with 7 bases between the two ends. The CDR3 loop reads CASSAQGSGANVLTF. Here the CDR3 DNA reads TGTGCCAGCAGTGCCCAGGGCTCTGGGGCCAACGTCCTGACTTTC.

This clone was seen just once. The chain combines TRBV3-1 (or the pseudogene TRBV3-2) with TRBJ2-5, with D perhaps matching TRBD1 (6 bases). This CDR3 contains 14 residues. V dropped 4 bases and J dropped 5 bases, with 14 bases sitting between them. Germline loops: CDR1 LGHDT, CDR2 YNNKEL (reference sequence). The CDR3 region has the DNA TGTGCCAGCAGCCCCCGACAGGTTTGGGAGACCCAGTACTTC. Residues: CASSPRQVWETQYF.

This clone appeared a single time. The CDR3 DNA follows: TGCGCCAGCAGCTCCGCCCCTGGAGCAACTAATGAAAAACTGTTTTTT. It yields the protein CASSSAPGATNEKLFF. The gene calls are TRBV5-1 and TRBJ1-4; D is unclear. This CDR3 contains 16 residues. CDR1 is SGHRS and CDR2 is YFSETQ in the germline V gene. Trimming shortened V by 3 bases and J by 0 bases, and 12 bases separated the two germline ends.

V is TRBV19 and J is TRBJ1-4; 9 nucleotides align to TRBD1. Germline V gives CDR1 LNHDA, CDR2 SQIVND (reference sequence). V lost 6 bases to trimming and J lost 8 bases; unmatched junction nucleotides: 10. This CDR3 is 15 amino acids long. CDR3 residues: CASSALGQGGEKLFF. CDR3 nucleotide sequence: TGTGCCAGTAGCGCCCTGGGACAGGGAGGGGAAAAACTGTTTTTT.

This clone was found a few times. This rearrangement joins TRBV7-2 to TRBJ2-2, with D hard to call. The CDR3 length is 15 residues. Germline lookup yields CDR1 SGHTA and CDR2 FQGNSA. V was clipped by 6 bases and J by 6 bases, with 17 bases between them. This chain's CDR3 is CASSPDGSTSGELFF. DNA of the CDR3: TGTGCCAGCAGTCCAGACGGATCGACATCCGGGGAGCTGTTTTTT.

The chain uses TRBV9 and TRBJ2-1, with 8 positions matching TRBD2. There are 17 residues in the CDR3. CDR1 and CDR2 from the germline V gene are SGDLS and YYNGEE. V lost 3 bases, J lost 2 bases, and 10 bases stayed unmatched. The CDR3 DNA reads TGTGCCAGCAGCGGACCATCGGGAGGGGGGGCCTACAATGAGCAGTTCTTC. It codes for CASSGPSGGGAYNEQFF.

This chain joins TRBV10-3 and TRBJ2-1, with D unresolved. The germline gives CDR1 ENHRY, CDR2 SYGVKD. CDR3 length equals 12 residues. The germline V and J ends were trimmed by 3 bases and 5 bases, with 5 bases remaining between them. The CDR3 sequence is CAISDNDNEQFF. Here the CDR3 DNA reads TGTGCCATCAGTGACAATGACAATGAGCAGTTCTTC.

This clone appeared once. The chain is built from TRBV6-5 and TRBJ1-3, with 10 bases matching TRBD1. V trimming: 5 bases; J trimming: 4 bases; junction bases outside the gene matches: 5. Germline CDR1 MNHEY, CDR2 SVGAGI. The CDR3 consists of 15 residues. DNA for the CDR3: TGTGCCAGCAGTCAGGGGACAGGGGCCGGAAACACCATATATTTT. It encodes CASSQGTGAGNTIYF.

The chain uses TRBV7-9 and TRBJ1-6, with 7 positions matching TRBD1. CDR3 length: 15 amino acids. V shed 3 bases, J shed 9 bases, and the junction held 8 bases outside the gene matches. Germline lookup yields CDR1 SEHNR and CDR2 FQNEAQ (reference sequence). The CDR3 is CASSLAGGFGSPLHF. The DNA of the CDR3 is TGTGCCAGCAGCTTGGCAGGGGGTTTCGGTTCACCCCTCCACTTT.

This clone was seen a single time. This chain links TRBV12-3 or TRBV12-4 with TRBJ1-1; D gene ambiguous. Trimming took off 3 bases at V and 10 bases at J, with 15 bases between the two ends. The CDR3 sequence is 13 residues long. DNA for the CDR3: TGTGCCAGCAGTTTCGTCGGAGAGGGTGGAGCTTTCTTT. It is translated as CASSFVGEGGAFF.

The rearrangement joins TRBV10-3 to TRBJ2-7, with 7 bases fitting TRBD1. Germline V gene data show CDR1 as ENHRY and CDR2 as SYGVKD. The CDR3 runs to 15 residues. Unmatched junction bases numbered 9, after V lost 4 bases and J lost 3 bases. The CDR3 DNA sequence: TGTGCCATCAGTGCAGGACAGGTGGATCTCTACGAGCAGTACTTC. It yields the protein CAISAGQVDLYEQYF.

V is TRBV18 and J is TRBJ1-1, with D uncertain. Germline V lookup: CDR1 KGHSH, CDR2 LQKENI. Deletions cut 2 bases from V and 3 bases from J, with 10 bases between. The CDR3 sequence is 14 residues long. As DNA, the CDR3 is TGTGCCAGCTCACCAGAACAATCGCACACTGAAGCTTTCTTT. It encodes CASSPEQSHTEAFF.

This chain joins TRBV5-6 and TRBJ1-1; 9 positions match TRBD1. Germline trimming cut 5 bases from V and 4 bases from J; bases unmatched to any gene: 6. Germline lookup yields CDR1 SGHDT and CDR2 YYEEEE. CDR3 size: 14 residues. CDR3 sequence: CASRAGTGTTEAFF. For the CDR3, the DNA is TGTGCCAGCAGGGCCGGGACAGGGACCACTGAAGCTTTCTTT.

This chain joins TRBV10-3 and TRBJ2-7; possible D gene TRBD1, 5 bases. The CDR3 totals 13 residues. Germline V CDR1 and CDR2: ENHRY, SYGVKD. V was trimmed by 3 bases and J by 1 base, leaving 7 bases between them. The CDR3 nucleotides are TGTGCCATCAGTGAAGCAGGGTCCTACGAGCAGTACTTC. Translating gives CAISEAGSYEQYF.

The rearrangement links TRBV27 to TRBJ2-7, with D hard to call. Germline CDR1 and CDR2: MNHEY and SMNVEV (reference sequence). V was trimmed by 0 bases and J by 5 bases, leaving 11 bases between them. The CDR3 extends over 14 amino acids. CDR3 sequence reads: CASSLSPRSHEQYF. In DNA, the CDR3 is TGTGCCAGCAGTTTATCCCCCAGGTCCCACGAGCAGTACTTC.

V gene TRBV19 combines with J gene TRBJ1-5, with 9 bases matching TRBD1. Trimming took 7 bases from V and 3 from J; bases not matched to a gene: 4. This CDR3 spans 14 amino acids. CDR1 and CDR2 from the germline V gene are LNHDA and SQIVND (reference sequence). Written as DNA, the CDR3 is TGTGCCAGTACAGGGACAGGGACCAATCAGCCCCAGCATTTT. It codes for CASTGTGTNQPQHF.

The rearrangement links TRBV5-5 to TRBJ2-7; D possibly corresponds to TRBD1 (5 bases). Germline CDR1 is SGHKS and CDR2 is YYEKEE (reference sequence). V dropped 1 base and J dropped 2 bases, with 7 bases sitting between them. CDR3 length: 13 residues. CDR3 sequence (DNA): TGTGCCAGCAGCTTGTGGGGCCCCTACGAGCAGTACTTC. Translating it yields CASSLWGPYEQYF.

The gene calls are TRBV5-1 and TRBJ2-5; a possible D gene is TRBD1 (6 bases). Germline-derived CDR1 and CDR2 are SGHRS and YFSETQ. The CDR3 has 13 residues. V lost 6 bases to trimming and J lost 1 base, with 10 bases between them. The CDR3 reads CASNVDSQETQYF. The CDR3 bases are TGCGCCAGCAACGTGGACAGCCAAGAGACCCAGTACTTC.

The rearrangement links TRBV18 to TRBJ1-2; 7 bases are a match to TRBD1. Germline CDR1 and CDR2: KGHSH and LQKENI. The CDR3 runs to 13 residues. Germline trimming cut 3 bases from V and 7 bases from J; bases unmatched to any gene: 5. This chain's CDR3 is CASSPDDRVGYTF. CDR3 coding DNA: TGTGCCAGCTCACCCGACGACAGGGTTGGCTACACCTTC.

This chain joins TRBV13 and TRBJ1-2, with D uncertain. Per the germline V gene, CDR1 is PRHDT and CDR2 is FYEKMQ (reference sequence). The CDR3 spans 13 residues. The CDR3 DNA reads TGTGCGAGCGGGGAGGGCGGTTCTAGTGGCTACACCTTC. It yields the protein CASGEGGSSGYTF.

J is TRBJ2-5 and V is TRBV9; weak D call: TRBD2 (7 bases). V was shortened by 3 bases and J by 0 bases, with 15 bases between the two germline ends. CDR3 length equals 16 residues. Germline V gene sequence: CDR1 SGDLS, CDR2 YYNGEE. The CDR3 loop is CASSGVGGGDQETQYF. In DNA form, the CDR3 reads TGTGCCAGCAGCGGAGTAGGAGGGGGGGACCAAGAGACCCAGTACTTC.

As concerns this clone: Its ends do not fully match the called genes, so a read error is possible. This CDR3 is also generated by other DNA sequences in the sample. The chain joins TRBV7-3 to TRBJ2-1, with 13 bases aligning to TRBD2. The CDR3 spans 15 residues. Per germline, CDR1 SGHTA and CDR2 FQGTGA. CDR3 in amino acids: CASSVTSGGANEQFF. The CDR3 DNA follows: TGTGCCAGCAGCGTAACTAGCGGGGGGGCCAATGAGCAGTTCTTC.

The genes are TRBV6-5 and TRBJ2-7; TRBD1 matches 9 bases. CDR1 and CDR2 from the germline V gene are MNHEY and SVGAGI. The trim removed 5 bases at V and 6 bases at J, leaving 11 bases unmatched. The CDR3 is 15 residues long. CDR3 DNA sequence: TGTGCCAGCAGTAGACCGGGACAGGGTATGGGCGAGCAGTACTTC. This codes for CASSRPGQGMGEQYF.

The chain employs TRBV19 and TRBJ1-1; TRBD1 is a possible D gene (6 bases). From germline, CDR1 is LNHDA and CDR2 SQIVND (reference sequence). Deletions cut 1 base from V and 5 bases from J, with 14 bases between. This CDR3 contains 15 residues. CDR3 sequence (DNA): TGTGCCAGTAGTATAGCAACAGGGCCCGTGACTGAAGCTTTCTTT. Encoded protein: CASSIATGPVTEAFF.

The rearrangement uses TRBV7-9 and TRBJ1-3; the D gene is possibly TRBD1 (6 bases). The CDR3 is made up of 15 amino acids. V lost 3 bases and J lost 0, with 9 bases in between. Germline V gives CDR1 SEHNR, CDR2 FQNEAQ (reference sequence). Here the CDR3 DNA reads TGTGCCAGCAGCTTCGGGGGGGCCTCTGGAAACACCATATATTTT. The encoded protein is CASSFGGASGNTIYF.

The genes are TRBV7-9 and TRBJ2-3, with 9 positions matching TRBD2. CDR1 and CDR2 from the germline V gene are SEHNR and FQNEAQ (reference sequence). This CDR3 has 16 residues. Trimming cost V 1 base and J 2 bases; bases outside gene matches: 4. Here the CDR3 reads CASSLGASGNTDTQYF. In DNA, the CDR3 is TGTGCCAGCAGCTTAGGGGCTAGCGGGAACACAGATACGCAGTATTTT.

The V and J genes are TRBV2 and TRBJ1-2, with 7 bases lining up with TRBD1. Germline V gives CDR1 SNHLY, CDR2 FYNNEI. The junction had 8 bases not matched to a gene; V was cut back by 6 bases and J by 7 bases. This CDR3 has 13 amino acids. CDR3 region: CASSPVGQVGYTF. CDR3 in DNA: TGTGCCAGCAGCCCGGTTGGACAGGTTGGCTACACCTTC.

The chain links TRBV9 to TRBJ2-5, with 9 positions matching TRBD2. V shed 0 bases and J 0 bases; nucleotides not matched to a gene: 3. The V gene's germline CDR1 is SGDLS and CDR2 YYNGEE. The CDR3 loop spans 16 amino acids. The CDR3, as DNA: TGTGCCAGCAGCGTAGCACCTAGCGGGGACCAAGAGACCCAGTACTTC. This sequence encodes CASSVAPSGDQETQYF. The full variable domain, rest sourced from reference TRBV9 and TRBJ2-5, is DSGVTQTPKHLITATGQRVTLRCSPRSGDLSVYWYQQSLDQGLQFLIQYYNGEERAKGNILERFSAQQFPDLHSELNLSSLELGDSALYFCASSVAPSGDQETQYFGPGTRLLVL.

CDR3 nucleotide sequence: TGTGCCACCGCCGCTACCTCTGGGGCCAACGTCCTGACTTTC. Protein product: CATAATSGANVLTF. The V call is TRBV10-3, the J call TRBJ2-6; D unclear. The CDR3 runs to 14 residues. V was pared by 10 bases and J by 0 bases, with 10 bases between. Germline V gene lookup returns CDR1 ENHRY and CDR2 SYGVKD.

The chain uses TRBV4-1 and TRBJ2-7; the D is unclear. Trimming took off 0 bases at V and 6 bases at J, with 27 bases between the two ends. The V gene's germline CDR1 is MGHRA and CDR2 YSYEKL. The CDR3 spans 19 residues. The CDR3 region is CASSQERSFSRSNYVEQYF. The DNA for the CDR3 is TGCGCCAGCAGCCAAGAGAGGAGTTTTTCTAGGAGTAATTACGTCGAGCAGTACTTC.